This TCR beta chain was retrieved from a study of radiation and T cells in renal cell carcinoma (dated by TCRdb to about 2020). Looking at the study overall: The samples were drawn from a clinical trial, where primary renal cell carcinomas were treated with 15 Gy of stereotactic body radiation therapy and then removed by nephrectomy 4 weeks afterward. In total, approximately 51 samples, comprising approximately 26 tumors and approximately 27 peripheral blood samples, were subjected to TCR beta sequencing. A total of roughly 3,900,000 unique CDR3 nucleotide sequences, encoding 2.5 million to 3 million unique CDR3 amino acid sequences, were found across all 50 or so samples. General findings and caveats noted by the study authors: Because the trial had a single-armed design, the trial could not examine how radiation dose or scheduling affected the TCR repertoire. Because pretreatment tumor biopsies were not available, the study could not determine whether clonotypes were already present within the tumor at baseline. Tracking of blood repertoire dynamics stopped at less than 5 weeks after treatment, with no follow-up past that point. An increase in top tumor clonotypes in blood was observed from baseline to 2 weeks post-radiation, followed by contraction by 4 weeks, which was taken to suggest transient expansion of tumor-resident clones.

In light of the paper, this sample's time point label describes: blood 2 weeks post-SBRT. The treatment or condition label for this specimen denotes: 15 Gy SBRT to primary tumor, nephrectomy 4 weeks later. To track tumor-enriched clonotypes, serial peripheral blood was sampled from radiation-treated patients at baseline and at 2 weeks and 4 weeks after SBRT. All patients had renal cell carcinoma with clear cell pathology. Genomic DNA for TCR sequencing was prepared using the QIAamp DNA Blood Mini Kit (Qiagen). The analyses included only samples that passed all quality control checks. TCR beta libraries were generated from genomic DNA with the immunoSEQ kit, following the manufacturer's recommendations. Library preparation used a first multiplex PCR with proprietary primers, then a second PCR adding unique barcodes, with bead cleanups after each round. A kit-provided positive control reaction and a negative control reaction were included in every sample batch. The final libraries were assessed on an Agilent 4200 TapeStation D1000 ScreenTape, pooled by volume, and quantified by qPCR. Sequencing was performed on an Illumina NextSeq500 with a MidOutput 150-cycle cartridge, and 156 Read1 and 15 Index1 cycles were run with kit custom primers. The pooled library was loaded at roughly 0.98 pM with an approximately 18% PhiX control spike-in. Processing in the source paper ran as follows. Vendor-processed data were analyzed in R, and a clonotype was defined as all T cells sharing the same CDR3 nucleotide sequence. For clone abundance analyses, frequencies were normalized to the 10,000 most abundant clones per sample. Before analysis, public T cell clones were removed, and these numbered fewer than six per sample on average. Tumor-enriched clonotypes and baseline blood-enriched clonotypes were defined as those with an abundance difference of at least 32-fold between compartments. A beta-binomial differential abundance model was used to identify clonotypes that expanded or contracted between blood time points. Tumor-blood repertoire similarity was measured with the Baroni-Urbani and Buser coefficient, and groups were compared using two-tailed Wilcoxon tests in R. TCRdb provides this immuneACCESS table in a form limited to in-frame rearrangements. Some clones are lacking; in checked studies, under half of them reflect an unresolved V gene, and why the rest are absent is not known. From that table come the V and J calls and clone size; the DNA was used to work out D and trimming. This sample gives roughly 60,000 clones in total; around 77% of them show up just once. Of the sample, 6.5% to 8% is held by the ten largest clones.

Notes on this clone: The clone's antigen remains unknown. The record has no base qualities; no much larger clone is one base away.

Per the germline V gene (reference sequence), SEHNR is the CDR1 and FQNEAQ is the CDR2. Spanning cysteine to phenylalanine, the CDR3 consists of 17 amino acids. Only the CDR3 region is kept as DNA, spanning 51 bases read in frame from base 1. From V the trimming removes 5 bases and from J it removes 0 bases, while the gene matches leave 9 bases of the junction unaccounted for. The sample in question was blood, obtained from a patient whose treatment included radiotherapy and nephrectomy. This TCR was recovered from a man between 60 and 70 years old with renal cell carcinoma. This receptor chain uses TRBV7-9 and TRBJ1-4, with TRBD1 matching 7 junction bases. The DNA sequence follows: TGTGCCAGCAGCATTGCGTCAGGGGGTCCAACTAATGAAAAACTGTTTTTT. This yields the protein CASSIASGGPTNEKLFF.